The 12 T cell receptor beta chains listed next were all sequenced from one sample in a study of T-cell reconstitution after alpha-beta-depleted transplantation in children. Unique molecular identifiers were used in preparing the TCRbeta library. One entry per CDR3 protein, called by TCRdb with MiXCR from the PCR reads. Among 200,000 or so distinct CDR3 sequences listed, approximately 6% were seen once. This sample comprised PBMCs, obtained before TCRalphabeta/CD19-depleted stem cell transplant. These receptor sequences come from a girl under three years old with combined immunodeficiency, due to receive a stem cell transplant.

At least ten counts were recorded for this clonotype. The chain uses TRBV12-3 or TRBV12-4 and TRBJ2-1; TRBD2 aligns across 11 bases. This CDR3 region has 17 residues. The J segment lost 4 bases and the V segment lost 0 bases, leaving 5 bases of the junction unmatched. The CDR3 loop reads CASSLALLAGGYNEQFF. CDR3 sequence (DNA): TGTGCCAGCAGTTTAGCGCTTCTAGCGGGGGGATACAATGAGCAGTTCTTC.

In its sample, this clonotype was seen many times. The rearrangement links TRBV20-1 to TRBJ1-2; D remains ambiguous. In germline, CDR1 is DFQATT, CDR2 SNEGSKA (reference sequence). The germline V and J ends were trimmed by 2 bases and 6 bases, with 19 bases remaining between them. This CDR3 comprises 15 residues. The CDR3 region has the DNA TGCAGTGCTAGATTGATAAGTTGGAGGGAGAATGGCTACACCTTC. This translates into CSARLISWRENGYTF.

CDR3 sequence reads: CASSFLIFPDIPTDPDTQYF. CDR3 DNA: TGTGCCAGCAGCTTTTTAATATTCCCGGACATTCCGACTGATCCAGATACGCAGTATTTT. The chain carries TRBV11-2 and TRBJ2-3; tentatively, D is TRBD1 (5 bases). The CDR3 contains 20 residues. Between the trimmed V and J ends, which lost 3 bases and 4 bases, there was a span of 29 bases. Germline values: CDR1 SGHAT, CDR2 FQNNGV.

This clonotype was counted only a few times. V is TRBV29-1 and J is TRBJ2-5, with D tentatively TRBD2 (5 bases). CDR1 and CDR2 (germline): SQVTM, ANQGSEA. Trimming shortened V by 4 bases and J by 5 bases, and 11 bases separated the two germline ends. The CDR3 is 12 amino acids. CDR3 loop: CSVALGEETQYF. The DNA for the CDR3 is TGCAGCGTTGCCCTTGGGGAGGAGACCCAGTACTTC.

This clonotype was seen a handful of times. CDR3 protein: CATSDTTSGRASNEQFF. CDR3 nucleotides: TGTGCCACCAGCGACACGACTAGCGGGAGGGCCTCCAATGAGCAGTTCTTC. This sequence joins TRBV15 and TRBJ2-1, with 14 bases lining up with TRBD2. CDR3 length: 17 amino acids. Germline-derived CDR1 and CDR2 are LNHNV and YYDKDF (reference sequence). V dropped 5 bases and J dropped 6; count of bases not matched to a gene: 9.

This clonotype was found many times. The J gene is TRBJ2-1, the V gene TRBV27; 16 bases match TRBD2. CDR3 length equals 18 residues. CDR1 and CDR2 (germline): MNHEY, SMNVEV (reference sequence). The V and J ends lost 5 bases and 9 bases, in that order; junction bases with no gene match: 13. CDR3 protein: CASSPQPGLAGGPFEQFF. DNA for the CDR3: TGTGCCAGCAGTCCGCAACCGGGACTAGCGGGAGGGCCATTTGAGCAGTTCTTC.

Many counts were recorded for this clonotype. CDR3 protein: CASSQETGGYEQYF. CDR3 nucleotide sequence: TGTGCCAGCAGCCAAGAAACAGGGGGTTACGAGCAGTACTTC. V and J are TRBV14 and TRBJ2-7; 8 bases match TRBD1. This CDR3 has 14 residues. V lost 0 bases, J lost 4 bases, and 2 bases stayed unmatched. CDR1 and CDR2 (germline): SGHDN, FVKESK.

The V call is TRBV14, the J call TRBJ2-7; D may be TRBD2 (7 bases). Between the trimmed V and J ends, which lost 8 bases and 0 bases, there was a span of 8 bases. Germline-derived CDR1 and CDR2 are SGHDN and FVKESK. CDR3 length equals 12 residues. CDR3 sequence (DNA): TGTGCCAGCGGGGGGGCCTCCTACGAGCAGTACTTC. It encodes CASGGASYEQYF.

The table lists this clonotype with many counts. This chain connects TRBV12-3 or TRBV12-4 to TRBJ1-2; the match to TRBD1 covers 7 bases. There are 13 residues in the CDR3. The V gene end was trimmed by 7 bases and the J gene end by 5 bases; junction bases not matched to a gene: 7. The CDR3 DNA is TGTGCCAGCACGAGGGGGCGATTTTATGGCTACACCTTC. Its protein is CASTRGRFYGYTF.

The DNA for the CDR3 is TGCGCCAGCAGCCAGTCCCCGGGACTAGAAAGCTCCTACGAGCAGTACTTC. This encodes CASSQSPGLESSYEQYF. The chain employs TRBV4-3 and TRBJ2-7; 8 bases match TRBD2. The junction had 10 bases not matched to a gene; V was cut back by 3 bases and J by 0 bases. The CDR3 spans 17 residues. Looked up from germline, CDR1 is LGHNA and CDR2 is YSLEER.

This clonotype was picked up many times. This chain connects TRBV9 to TRBJ1-2; 7 nucleotides agree with TRBD1. V was pared by 3 bases and J by 3 bases, with 8 bases of the junction left unmatched. Germline values: CDR1 SGDLS, CDR2 YYNGEE. CDR3 length equals 15 residues. CDR3 amino acids: CASSGTGDRYYGYTF. The CDR3 DNA sequence: TGTGCCAGCAGCGGCACGGGGGACAGATACTATGGCTACACCTTC. Based on the CDR3 plus reference TRBV9 and TRBJ1-2, the full variable domain is DSGVTQTPKHLITATGQRVTLRCSPRSGDLSVYWYQQSLDQGLQFLIQYYNGEERAKGNILERFSAQQFPDLHSELNLSSLELGDSALYFCASSGTGDRYYGYTFGSGTRLTVV.

This clonotype was seen at least ten times. The chain couples TRBV10-3 to TRBJ1-1, with D possibly being TRBD1 (5 bases). The CDR3 runs to 14 residues. V was shortened by 0 bases and J by 5 bases, with 10 bases between the two germline ends. Germline V gene lookup returns CDR1 ENHRY and CDR2 SYGVKD. The CDR3 DNA reads as TGTGCCATCAGTGAGTCTGAGGGGCGAACTGAAGCTTTCTTT. This gives the protein CAISESEGRTEAFF.